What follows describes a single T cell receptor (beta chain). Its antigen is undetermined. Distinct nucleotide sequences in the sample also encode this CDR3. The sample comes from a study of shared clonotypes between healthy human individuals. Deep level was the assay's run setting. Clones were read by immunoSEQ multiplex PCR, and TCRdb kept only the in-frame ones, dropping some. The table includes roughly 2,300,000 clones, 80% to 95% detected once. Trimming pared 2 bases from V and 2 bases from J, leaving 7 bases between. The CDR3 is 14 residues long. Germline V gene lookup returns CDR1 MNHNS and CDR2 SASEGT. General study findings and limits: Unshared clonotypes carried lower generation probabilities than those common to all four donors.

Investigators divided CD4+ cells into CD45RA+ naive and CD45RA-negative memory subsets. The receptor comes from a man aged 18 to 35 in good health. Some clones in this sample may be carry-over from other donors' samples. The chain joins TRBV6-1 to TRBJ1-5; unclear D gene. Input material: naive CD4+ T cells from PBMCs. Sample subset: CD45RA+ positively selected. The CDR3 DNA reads TGTGCCAGCAGTGAACAAACAGGCAATCAGCCCCAGCATTTT. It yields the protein CASSEQTGNQPQHF.